This entry concerns a single T cell receptor beta chain. This sample stems from a study of blood T cell repertoires in COVID-19. Study-wide context: Spain, Italy and the United States supplied samples that represented acute and convalescent COVID-19. The cDNA or gDNA used as material had been derived from T cells, B-cell-depleted T cells, or PBMCs.

Germline V CDR1 and CDR2: SNHLY, FYNNEI. V gave up 10 bases and J gave up 2 bases, with 11 bases separating them. The CDR3 length is 12 residues. Authors' methods: Counts of nucleated cells, estimated from reference gene primer amplification, were obtained. Generated by immunoSEQ multiplex PCR, the TCRdb table keeps only in-frame clones and is missing some. That table gives V, J and clone size, and the DNA gave D and trimming. Among a few hundred thousand clones listed, more than 75% were seen once. This chain uses TRBV2 with TRBJ1-2; no firm D call. Specimen: peripheral blood. The source is a woman aged 70-85 years with active or convalescent COVID-19. As DNA, the CDR3 is TGTGCCACTCGAGAGGTGAACTATGGCTACACCTTC. Translated, it gives CATREVNYGYTF.